This record concerns one TCR beta chain sequence. The data derive from a study of graft-versus-host responses after intestinal transplantation. About the research overall: Multivisceral, liver-intestinal, or isolated intestinal grafts were transplanted into recipients. Every recipient had anti-thymocyte globulin induction and 2 to 4 years of tacrolimus plus steroids.

Data came from immunoSEQ multiplex PCR; TCRdb stores just in-frame clones and leaves some out. The sample carries around 21,000 clones, less than 40% recorded once. This CDR3 is 13 amino acids long. The germline CDR1 and CDR2 sequences are MNHEY and SVGAGI. The ends lost 4 bases at V and 2 bases at J; junction bases unmatched: 2. Co-plated with approximately 200,000 CFSE-labeled responder cells were approximately 200,000 irradiated, violet-dye-labeled stimulator cells. A sort after the reaction isolated proliferating CFSE-low CD3+CD4+ and CD3+CD8+ responders. This specimen consisted of alloreactive CD8+ T cells from a mixed lymphocyte reaction culture, obtained before intestinal transplant. Regarding subset: CFSE-low proliferating T cells sorted from roughly six-day pre-transplant mixed lymphocyte reaction (GvH or HvG direction). The V call is TRBV6-5, the J call TRBJ2-7; 7 bases line up with TRBD2. This sequence originates from a human patient who received an intestinal transplant. DNA for the CDR3: TGTGCCAGCAGTTTACGGGGGGCCTACGAGCAGTACTTC. Residues: CASSLRGAYEQYF.